This paragraph reports one T cell receptor beta chain. The table came from immunoSEQ multiplex PCR; TCRdb's copy has only in-frame clones and leaves some out. The sample contains hundreds of thousands of clones, around 90% of which appear only once. The data originate from a study of blood T cell repertoires in COVID-19. CDR1 and CDR2 from the germline V gene are LNHNV and YYDKDF (reference sequence). V was pared by 5 bases and J by 9 bases, with 10 bases of the junction left unmatched. The CDR3 runs 16 residues. Source material: PBMCs or T cells enriched from blood (not recorded which). The chain uses TRBV15 and TRBJ1-6; 10 bases line up with TRBD1. This receptor was obtained from a woman aged 18-30 years with acute COVID-19. Here the CDR3 DNA reads TGTGCCACCAGCGGTAACGCCGGGACAGGGGCTTCACCCCTCCACTTT. It translates to CATSGNAGTGASPLHF.